The 14 T cell receptor beta chains reported below all come from one sample, sequenced in a study of blood T cells in healthy people across ages. Combining a sample-barcoded 5' primer with a J-beta primer mix, a second PCR ran for 7 to 11 cycles. One entry per CDR3 protein, called by TCRdb with MiXCR from the 5' RACE reads. This table has 730,000 or so distinct CDR3 sequences, about 42% appearing once. Sequencing input: blood. All receptors derive from an older woman in good health.

This clonotype showed up just a few times. The CDR3 sequence: CASLRGGLSTDTQYF. In DNA, the CDR3 is TGTGCCAGCTTACGGGGGGGCTTAAGCACAGATACGCAGTATTTT. V usage is TRBV6-2 or TRBV6-3 and J usage is TRBJ2-3; 8 bases match TRBD2. The trim removed 8 bases at V and 0 bases at J, leaving 7 bases unmatched. Germline V CDR1 and CDR2: MNHEY, SVGEGT. There are 15 residues in the CDR3.

Note on this clonotype: A clone one base away is much larger, so this may be a read error. The chain recombines TRBV6-2 or TRBV6-3 with TRBJ1-2; D remains ambiguous. The length of the CDR3 is 11 residues. CDR1 is MNHEY, CDR2 SVGEGT, per germline. As DNA, the CDR3 is TGTGCCAGCAGTTACGGCTATAGCTACACCTTC. Protein: CASSYGYSYTF.

Many counts were recorded for this clonotype. The chain carries TRBV29-1 and TRBJ2-5; D remains unclear. CDR3 length: 10 residues. Trimming stripped 4 bases from V and 5 bases from J, with 5 bases between. The germline CDR1 and CDR2 sequences are SQVTM and ANQGSEA. This CDR3 reads CSVGRETQYF. For the CDR3, the DNA is TGCAGCGTTGGCCGGGAGACCCAGTACTTC.

The CDR3 DNA reads TGTGCCAGCAGCCAGGCCGCGGTCTTTCCTGGCCTTCGGTACTTC. Its translation is CASSQAAVFPGLRYF. J is TRBJ2-5 and V is TRBV3-1; D is ambiguous. The germline V gene has CDR1 LGHDT and CDR2 YNNKEL (reference sequence). The CDR3 sequence is 15 residues long. V was clipped by 3 bases and J by 13 bases, with 24 bases between them.

The gene calls are TRBV12-3 or TRBV12-4 and TRBJ1-2, with D uncertain. The CDR3 has 15 residues. Trimming took off 2 bases at V and 0 bases at J, with 10 bases between the two ends. CDR3 protein: CASSLKGAPNYGYTF. The CDR3, as DNA: TGTGCCAGCAGTTTAAAGGGAGCACCTAACTATGGCTACACCTTC.

The chain recombines TRBV20-1 with TRBJ2-1; 8 bases are a match to TRBD2. The CDR3 extends over 14 amino acids. The V gene end was trimmed by 5 bases and the J gene end by 2 bases; junction bases not matched to a gene: 5. In germline, CDR1 is DFQATT, CDR2 SNEGSKA (reference sequence). The CDR3 DNA reads TGCAGTGCTCTAAGCGGGGGAACCTACAATGAGCAGTTCTTC. Its protein product is CSALSGGTYNEQFF.

The chain recombines TRBV15 with TRBJ2-5; TRBD2 is a possible D gene (5 bases). V shed 5 bases and J shed 4 bases, with 11 bases lying between them. This CDR3 is built from 13 residues. CDR1 and CDR2 from the germline V gene are LNHNV and YYDKDF (reference sequence). The DNA of the CDR3 is TGTGCCACCAGCGGAGGAGGTCGAGAGACCCAGTACTTC. This translates into CATSGGGRETQYF.

As concerns this clonotype: With a much larger clone just one base away, this may be a read error. The chain uses TRBV5-1 and TRBJ2-1; 7 positions match TRBD1. Matching the DNA end better, TRBJ2-7 makes the J call doubtful. The CDR3 covers 15 residues. The germline gives CDR1 SGHRS, CDR2 YFSETQ. DNA for the CDR3: TGCGCCAGCAGCCTGGAAGGGACAGACTACAATGAGCAGTACTTC. It encodes CASSLEGTDYNEQYF.

Only a few counts were recorded for this clonotype. The CDR3 reads CASSSGTRTHYEQYF. The CDR3 DNA reads as TGTGCCAGCAGTTCCGGGACTAGAACCCACTACGAGCAGTACTTC. The rearrangement joins TRBV6-5 to TRBJ2-7; 8 bases are a match to TRBD2. This CDR3 region has 15 residues. CDR1 is MNHEY and CDR2 is SVGAGI in the germline V gene. With V trimmed by 4 bases and J by 3 bases, 8 bases remained unmatched.

This sequence joins TRBV7-2 and TRBJ2-2; perhaps TRBD1 as D (5 bases). This CDR3 has 13 amino acids. Between the trimmed V and J ends, which lost 6 bases and 4 bases, there was a span of 9 bases. CDR1 and CDR2 from the germline V gene are SGHTA and FQGNSA. CDR3 residues: CASSQRGTGELFF. The DNA for the CDR3 is TGTGCCAGCAGTCAAAGGGGCACCGGGGAGCTGTTTTTT.

The CDR3 bases are TGCAGCGTTGCGGTGGGGCAGTACGAGCAGTACTTC. It encodes CSVAVGQYEQYF. V is TRBV29-1 and J is TRBJ2-7, with D possibly matching TRBD1 (5 bases). Trimming took 4 bases from V and 4 from J, leaving 11 bases between them. The CDR3 covers 12 residues. Per the germline V gene, CDR1 is SQVTM and CDR2 is ANQGSEA.

This clonotype was detected only a few times. The chain links TRBV28 to TRBJ1-6; a possible D gene is TRBD1 (6 bases). Trimming stripped 4 bases from V and 9 bases from J, with 13 bases between. The CDR3 is 14 amino acids. Germline V gives CDR1 MDHEN, CDR2 SYDVKM. CDR3 residues: CASSSRGRGSPLHF. Written as DNA, the CDR3 is TGTGCCAGCAGTTCCAGGGGACGGGGTTCACCCCTCCACTTT.

This chain links TRBV7-2 with TRBJ2-4; 10 bases map to TRBD2. The V gene's germline CDR1 is SGHTA and CDR2 FQGNSA. Trimming removed 5 bases from V and 13 bases from J; junction bases left unmatched: 14. CDR3 length: 15 residues. The CDR3 nucleotides are TGTGCCAGCAGCCTGGGACTAGCGTATTACAATGAGCAGTACTTC. Its translation: CASSLGLAYYNEQYF.

This chain links TRBV20-1 with TRBJ1-5; 8 bases agree with TRBD1. CDR1 and CDR2 (germline): DFQATT, SNEGSKA (reference sequence). Trimming cost V 3 bases and J 13 bases; bases outside gene matches: 20. This CDR3 has 16 amino acids. The CDR3 bases are TGCAGTGCTAGGACTACATACGGGACAGGCATTATGTCGCAGCATTTT. This encodes CSARTTYGTGIMSQHF.